This entry features one TCR beta chain sequence. These data originate in a study of blood T cell repertoires in COVID-19. For the study at large: Researchers got acute and convalescent COVID-19 samples from the United States, Italy and Spain.

Original processing methods: Amplification with reference gene primers provided the estimates of nucleated cell counts. Generated by immunoSEQ multiplex PCR, the TCRdb table keeps only in-frame clones and is missing some. That table supplies the V and J calls and clone size; D and trimming were determined from the DNA. Of 150,000 to 200,000 clones listed, approximately 90% are singletons. The J segment lost 4 bases and the V segment lost 5 bases, leaving 8 bases of the junction unmatched. The CDR3 loop spans 16 amino acids. Germline V gene data show CDR1 as SGHVS and CDR2 as FNYEAQ. The sample taken for sequencing was peripheral blood. The rearrangement links TRBV7-6 to TRBJ2-3; 11 nucleotides match TRBD1. The clonotype was recovered from a woman aged 45-65 years with acute or convalescent COVID-19. The CDR3 nucleotides are TGTGCCAGCAGCCAACGGACAGGGGGCGCGTCAGATACGCAGTATTTT. This sequence encodes CASSQRTGGASDTQYF. The full variable domain, rest sourced from reference TRBV7-6 and TRBJ2-3, is GAGVSQSPRYKVTKRGQDVALRCDPISGHVSLYWYRQALGQGPEFLTYFNYEAQQDKSGLPNDRFSAERPEGSISTLTIQRTEQRDSAMYRCASSQRTGGASDTQYFGPGTRLTVL.